This is a list of T cell receptor beta chains from one sample in a study of blood T cell repertoires in COVID-19. Assay used: immunoSEQ multiplex PCR; TCRdb lists only in-frame clones, some missing. This sample has 200,000 to 250,000 clones, with about 87% found just once. Sequencing was carried out using peripheral blood. Receptor source: a man between 65 and 79 years old with acute or convalescent COVID-19. Both conserved end residues are part of each CDR3. A D gene is named only where the DNA matches it firmly. Where a row states a size, it is once, few, many or the class of an expanded clone; other rows omit it.

v_gene	abundance	d_gene	len	j_gene	CDR3aa	CDR3nt
TRBV19	NA	NA	17	TRBJ1-2	CASSIGESWRRLYGYTF	TGTGCCAGTAGTATAGGGGAGTCGTGGAGGAGGCTATATGGCTACACCTTC
TRBV10-2	once	NA	17	TRBJ1-2	CASSESGTSLANYGYTF	TGCGCCAGCAGTGAGTCTGGGACATCGTTAGCTAACTATGGCTACACCTTC
TRBV7-2	NA	TRBD2	15	TRBJ2-3	CASSLVSSGRDTQYF	TGTGCCAGCAGCTTAGTGAGTAGCGGGAGGGATACGCAGTATTTT
TRBV5-1	NA	NA	15	TRBJ2-1	CASSFTGNSYNEQFF	TGCGCCAGCAGCTTTACGGGAAATTCCTACAATGAGCAGTTCTTC
TRBV30	few	NA	15	TRBJ1-6	CAWSVAGAYNSPLHF	TGTGCCTGGAGTGTGGCAGGGGCCTATAATTCACCCCTCCACTTT
TRBV21-1	NA	NA	14	TRBJ2-1	CASSKKDRVHEQFF	TGTGCCAGCAGCAAAAAGGACAGGGTACATGAGCAGTTCTTC
TRBV11-2	NA	TRBD1	17	TRBJ1-2	CASSREQGLGDSYGYTF	TGTGCCAGCAGCAGAGAACAGGGGCTGGGAGACTCTTATGGCTACACCTTC
TRBV19	NA	TRBD2	14	TRBJ2-7	CASSMTSGVYEQYF	TGTGCCAGTAGCATGACTAGCGGGGTCTACGAGCAGTACTTC
TRBV28	NA	NA	14	TRBJ1-2	CASRLTPPNYGYTF	TGTGCCAGCAGATTGACACCACCTAACTATGGCTACACCTTC
TRBV18	NA	NA	13	TRBJ2-7	CASSPFRDYEQYF	TGTGCCAGCTCACCATTCAGGGACTACGAGCAGTACTTC
TRBV4-2	once	NA	15	TRBJ2-7	CASSQEGPSSYEQYF	TGTGCCAGCAGCCAAGAGGGGCCCTCTTCCTACGAGCAGTACTTC
TRBV10-3	NA	TRBD1	16	TRBJ1-1	CAISAQATGGRTEAFF	TGTGCCATCAGTGCTCAAGCGACAGGGGGCCGGACTGAAGCTTTCTTT
TRBV3-1/TRBV3-2	few	TRBD1	15	TRBJ2-1	CASSPGQEYYNEQFF	TGTGCCAGCAGCCCGGGACAGGAATATTACAATGAGCAGTTCTTC
TRBV7-3	NA	NA	14	TRBJ2-2	CASSPGWNAGELFF	TGTGCCAGCAGCCCGGGGTGGAACGCCGGGGAGCTGTTTTTT
TRBV2	NA	NA	14	TRBJ1-6	CASSERVVGAPLHF	TGTGCCAGCAGTGAGAGGGTAGTCGGGGCACCCCTCCACTTT
TRBV5-6	NA	NA	17	TRBJ2-2	CASSFGRSGANTGELFF	TGTGCCAGCAGCTTCGGGCGGAGCGGAGCGAACACCGGGGAGCTGTTTTTT
TRBV3-1/TRBV3-2	NA	NA	16	TRBJ1-2	CASSQANRLANYGYTF	TGTGCCAGCAGCCAAGCGAACAGGTTAGCTAACTATGGCTACACCTTC
TRBV9	NA	TRBD2	17	TRBJ2-3	CASSAGSGMVSTDTQYF	TGTGCCAGCAGCGCGGGGAGCGGGATGGTCTCCACAGATACGCAGTATTTT
TRBV14	NA	TRBD2	18	TRBJ2-1	CASSQWGGSSLVDNEQFF	TGTGCCAGCAGCCAATGGGGGGGGAGTAGTTTGGTGGACAATGAGCAGTTCTTC
TRBV3-1/TRBV3-2	NA	TRBD2	17	TRBJ2-7	CASSQEVSAGVSYEQYF	TGTGCCAGCAGCCAAGAGGTATCAGCGGGAGTCTCCTACGAGCAGTACTTC
TRBV2	NA	NA	14	TRBJ1-2	CASSEGGTTYGYTF	TGTGCCAGCAGTGAAGGGGGGACAACCTATGGCTACACCTTC
TRBV19	once	TRBD2	15	TRBJ2-7	CASSTAGGSWNEQYF	TGTGCCAGTAGTACCGCGGGCGGGAGTTGGAACGAGCAGTACTTC
TRBV29-1	NA	TRBD2	17	TRBJ2-3	CSVVGTSGRASTDTQYF	TGCAGCGTTGTAGGGACTAGCGGGAGGGCTAGCACAGATACGCAGTATTTT
TRBV15	NA	TRBD2	17	TRBJ2-2	CATSRESLAGVSGELFF	TGTGCCACCAGCAGAGAGTCACTAGCGGGGGTGTCCGGGGAGCTGTTTTTT
TRBV6-5	NA	TRBD1	13	TRBJ1-2	CASRAGGAYGYTF	TGTGCCAGCAGAGCAGGGGGCGCGTATGGCTACACCTTC
TRBV6-5	NA	TRBD1	15	TRBJ1-2	CASTQGGTGIHGYTF	TGTGCCAGCACCCAAGGGGGGACAGGGATCCATGGCTACACCTTC
TRBV6-5	NA	NA	13	TRBJ2-2	CASRWGDTGELFF	TGTGCCAGCAGGTGGGGGGACACCGGGGAGCTGTTTTTT
TRBV27	NA	TRBD2	19	TRBJ2-5	CASSYHPVGPSGRRETQYF	TGTGCCAGCAGCTACCACCCCGTCGGGCCAAGCGGGAGAAGAGAGACCCAGTACTTC
TRBV5-4	NA	TRBD2	16	TRBJ2-1	CASSPGMASGINEQFF	TGTGCCAGCAGCCCCGGGATGGCTAGCGGGATAAATGAGCAGTTCTTC
TRBV5-4	NA	NA	15	TRBJ2-5	CASSSSRVQRETQYF	TGTGCCAGCAGTTCATCCCGGGTCCAGAGGGAGACCCAGTACTTC
TRBV6-2/TRBV6-3	few	NA	16	TRBJ2-6	CASSYFLSSGANVLTF	TGTGCCAGCAGTTACTTTCTGAGCTCTGGGGCCAACGTCCTGACTTTC
TRBV4-2	NA	NA	14	TRBJ2-7	CASSQDSGMDEQYF	TGTGCCAGCAGCCAAGATTCAGGGATGGACGAGCAGTACTTC
TRBV28	NA	TRBD1	14	TRBJ2-7	CASSWDRVVSEQYF	TGTGCCAGCAGTTGGGACAGGGTGGTTAGCGAGCAGTACTTC
TRBV6-6	once	TRBD1	14	TRBJ1-5	CASSWDRVGQPQHF	TGTGCCAGCAGTTGGGACAGGGTGGGCCAGCCCCAGCATTTT
TRBV9	NA	NA	16	TRBJ2-1	CASSVTGALTHNEQFF	TGTGCCAGCAGCGTCACGGGAGCGCTCACGCACAATGAGCAGTTCTTC
TRBV5-1	NA	TRBD2	15	TRBJ2-1	CASIQGAGGNNEQFF	TGCGCCAGCATCCAGGGAGCGGGAGGGAACAATGAGCAGTTCTTC
TRBV7-8	many	NA	15	TRBJ1-2	CASSLELYELYGYTF	TGTGCCAGCAGCTTAGAACTGTATGAACTCTATGGCTACACCTTC
TRBV15	NA	NA	14	TRBJ2-7	CATSRERRAYEQYF	TGTGCCACCAGCAGAGAGCGGCGGGCCTACGAGCAGTACTTC
TRBV30	NA	NA	15	TRBJ2-3	CAWSFGGGGKDTQYF	TGTGCCTGGAGTTTTGGGGGAGGGGGAAAAGATACGCAGTATTTT
TRBV5-1	NA	TRBD1	17	TRBJ2-1	CASSLGPGTGGLGEQFF	TGCGCCAGCAGCTTGGGACCCGGGACAGGGGGTTTGGGTGAGCAGTTCTTC
TRBV15	NA	NA	15	TRBJ1-4	CATSASRGPGEKLFF	TGTGCCACCAGCGCTTCCAGGGGACCGGGTGAAAAACTGTTTTTT
TRBV2	NA	NA	17	TRBJ2-2	CASSKQPGLASSGELFF	TGTGCCAGCAGTAAACAACCGGGACTGGCCTCCTCCGGGGAGCTGTTTTTT
TRBV4-1	once	NA	14	TRBJ1-1	CASSRGSVNTEAFF	TGCGCCAGCAGCCGCGGCTCGGTTAACACTGAAGCTTTCTTT
TRBV18	NA	TRBD2	16	TRBJ2-1	CASSPEAGGIYNEQFF	TGTGCCAGCTCACCGGAGGCGGGAGGGATTTACAATGAGCAGTTCTTC
TRBV6-5	NA	NA	13	TRBJ2-7	CASSHSGPYEQYF	TGTGCCAGCAGCCATAGCGGACCCTACGAGCAGTACTTC
TRBV9	NA	TRBD2	17	TRBJ2-3	CASSVGTSGRAADTQYF	TGTGCCAGCAGCGTAGGGACTAGCGGGAGGGCCGCGGATACGCAGTATTTT
TRBV7-6	NA	NA	17	TRBJ2-7	CASSSIGFTNSAGEQYF	TGTGCCAGCAGCTCCATAGGGTTCACGAATTCGGCGGGGGAGCAGTACTTC
TRBV12-3/TRBV12-4	NA	NA	13	TRBJ1-1	CASSLFGQSEAFF	TGTGCCAGCAGTTTATTTGGGCAGTCTGAAGCTTTCTTT